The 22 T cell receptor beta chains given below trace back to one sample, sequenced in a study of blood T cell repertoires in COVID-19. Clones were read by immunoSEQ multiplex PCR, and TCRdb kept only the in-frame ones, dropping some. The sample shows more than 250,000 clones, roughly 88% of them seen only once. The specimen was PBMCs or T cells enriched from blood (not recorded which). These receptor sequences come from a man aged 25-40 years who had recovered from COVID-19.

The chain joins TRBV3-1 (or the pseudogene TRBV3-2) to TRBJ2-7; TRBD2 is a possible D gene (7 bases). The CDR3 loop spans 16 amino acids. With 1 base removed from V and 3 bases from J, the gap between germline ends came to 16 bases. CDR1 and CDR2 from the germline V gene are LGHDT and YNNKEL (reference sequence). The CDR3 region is CASSQGGGSRIYEQYF. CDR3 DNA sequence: TGTGCCAGCAGCCAAGGGGGGGGCAGCCGAATCTACGAGCAGTACTTC.

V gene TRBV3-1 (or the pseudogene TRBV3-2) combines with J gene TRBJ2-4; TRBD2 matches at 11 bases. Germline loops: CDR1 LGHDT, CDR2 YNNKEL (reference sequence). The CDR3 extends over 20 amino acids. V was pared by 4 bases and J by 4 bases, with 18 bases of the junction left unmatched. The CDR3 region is CASSPRTTSYASGGKNIQYF. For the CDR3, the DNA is TGTGCCAGCAGCCCACGAACAACTAGCTATGCTAGCGGGGGGAAAAACATTCAGTACTTC.

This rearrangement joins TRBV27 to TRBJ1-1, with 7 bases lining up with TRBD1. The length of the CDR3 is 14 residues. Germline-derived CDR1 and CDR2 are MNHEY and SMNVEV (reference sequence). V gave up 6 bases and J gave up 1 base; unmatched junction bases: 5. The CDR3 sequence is CASSLQGKNTEAFF. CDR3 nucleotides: TGTGCCAGCAGCCTACAGGGGAAGAACACTGAAGCTTTCTTT.

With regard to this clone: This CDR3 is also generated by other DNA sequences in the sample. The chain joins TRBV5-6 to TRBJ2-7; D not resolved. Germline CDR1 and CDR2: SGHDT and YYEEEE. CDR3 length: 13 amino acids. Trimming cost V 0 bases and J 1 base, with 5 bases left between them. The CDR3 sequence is CASSLDGSYEQYF. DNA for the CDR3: TGTGCCAGCAGCTTGGACGGGTCCTACGAGCAGTACTTC. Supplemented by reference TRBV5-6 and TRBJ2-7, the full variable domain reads DAGVTQSPTHLIKTRGQQVTLRCSPKSGHDTVSWYQQALGQGPQFIFQYYEEEERQRGNFPDRFSGHQFPNYSSELNVNALLLGDSALYLCASSLDGSYEQYFGPGTRLTVT.

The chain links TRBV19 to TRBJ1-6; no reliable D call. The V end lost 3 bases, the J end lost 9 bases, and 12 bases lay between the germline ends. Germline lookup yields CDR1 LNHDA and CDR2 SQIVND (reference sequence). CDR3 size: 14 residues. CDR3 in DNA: TGTGCCAGTAGTATTTTGGGAAGCGGTTCACCCCTCCACTTT. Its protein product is CASSILGSGSPLHF.

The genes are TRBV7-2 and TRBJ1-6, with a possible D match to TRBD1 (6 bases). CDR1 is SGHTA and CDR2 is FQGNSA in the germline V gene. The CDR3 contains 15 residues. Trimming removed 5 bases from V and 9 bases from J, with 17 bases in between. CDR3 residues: CASSETRGGASPLHF. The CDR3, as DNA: TGTGCCAGCAGCGAAACTAGGGGGGGCGCTTCACCCCTCCACTTT.

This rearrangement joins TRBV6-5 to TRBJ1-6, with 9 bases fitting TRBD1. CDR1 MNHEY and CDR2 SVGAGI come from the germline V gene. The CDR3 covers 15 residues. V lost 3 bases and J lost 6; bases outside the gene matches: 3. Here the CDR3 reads CASSYTGGSNSPLHF. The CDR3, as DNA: TGTGCCAGCAGTTATACAGGGGGCAGTAATTCACCCCTCCACTTT.

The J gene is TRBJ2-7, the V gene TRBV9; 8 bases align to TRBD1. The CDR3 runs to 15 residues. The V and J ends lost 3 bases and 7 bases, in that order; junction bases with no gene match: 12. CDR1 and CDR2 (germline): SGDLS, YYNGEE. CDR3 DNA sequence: TGTGCCAGCAGCGCATCAGGGGGCCTGAGGTTGGAGCAGTACTTC. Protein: CASSASGGLRLEQYF.

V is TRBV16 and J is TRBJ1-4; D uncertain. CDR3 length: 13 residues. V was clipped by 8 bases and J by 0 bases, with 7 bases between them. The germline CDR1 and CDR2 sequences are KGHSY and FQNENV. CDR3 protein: CASSGTTNEKLFF. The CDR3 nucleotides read TGTGCCAGCTCGGGGACAACTAATGAAAAACTGTTTTTT. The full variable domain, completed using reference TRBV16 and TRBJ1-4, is GEEVAQTPKHLVRGEGQKAKLYCAPIKGHSYVFWYQQVLKNEFKFLISFQNENVFDETGMPKERFSAKCLPNSPCSLEIQATKLEDSAVYFCASSGTTNEKLFFGSGTQLSVL.

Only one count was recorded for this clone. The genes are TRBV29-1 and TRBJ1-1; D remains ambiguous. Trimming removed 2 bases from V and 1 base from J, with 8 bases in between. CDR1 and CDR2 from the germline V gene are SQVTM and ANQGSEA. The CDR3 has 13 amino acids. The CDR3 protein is CSVEITANTEAFF. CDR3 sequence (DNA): TGCAGCGTTGAAATAACAGCGAACACTGAAGCTTTCTTT.

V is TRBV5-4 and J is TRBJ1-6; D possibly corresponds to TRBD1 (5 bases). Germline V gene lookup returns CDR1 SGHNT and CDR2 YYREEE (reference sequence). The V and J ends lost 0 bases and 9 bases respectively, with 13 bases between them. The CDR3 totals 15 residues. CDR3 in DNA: TGTGCCAGCAGCTTGGATAAGGGTCAGGGTTCACCCCTCCACTTT. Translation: CASSLDKGQGSPLHF.

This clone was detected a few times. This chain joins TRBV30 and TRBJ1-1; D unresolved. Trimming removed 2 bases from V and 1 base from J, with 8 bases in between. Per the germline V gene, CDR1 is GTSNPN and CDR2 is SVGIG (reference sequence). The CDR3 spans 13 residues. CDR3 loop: CAWSMAPNTEAFF. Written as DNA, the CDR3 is TGTGCCTGGAGTATGGCTCCGAACACTGAAGCTTTCTTT.

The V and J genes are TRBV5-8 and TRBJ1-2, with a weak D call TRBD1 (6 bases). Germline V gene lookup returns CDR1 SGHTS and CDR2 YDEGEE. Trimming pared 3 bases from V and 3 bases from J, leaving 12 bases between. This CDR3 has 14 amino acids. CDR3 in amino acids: CASSWGTPDYGYTF. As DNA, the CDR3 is TGTGCCAGCAGCTGGGGGACACCCGACTATGGCTACACCTTC.

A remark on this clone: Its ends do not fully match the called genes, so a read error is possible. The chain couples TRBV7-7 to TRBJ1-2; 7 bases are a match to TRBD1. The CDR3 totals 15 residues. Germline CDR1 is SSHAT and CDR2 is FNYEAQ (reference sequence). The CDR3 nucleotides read TGTGCTAGCAGCCCATTGCCGACAGGGATTGATGGCTACACCTTC. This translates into CASSPLPTGIDGYTF.

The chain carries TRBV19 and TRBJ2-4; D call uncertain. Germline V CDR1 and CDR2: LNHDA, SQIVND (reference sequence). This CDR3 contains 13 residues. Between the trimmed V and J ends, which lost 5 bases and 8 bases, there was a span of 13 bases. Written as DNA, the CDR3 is TGTGCCAGTAGTGCCCTCGCCACACACATTCAGTACTTC. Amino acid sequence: CASSALATHIQYF.

The DNA for the CDR3 is TGCGCCAGCAGCCAAGACCCTAGCTTCACAGATACGCAGTATTTT. It yields the protein CASSQDPSFTDTQYF. The chain recombines TRBV4-3 with TRBJ2-3, with D possibly being TRBD2 (5 bases). V was pared by 0 bases and J by 2 bases, with 9 bases between. The CDR3 is 15 amino acids. Germline CDR1 and CDR2: LGHNA and YSLEER.

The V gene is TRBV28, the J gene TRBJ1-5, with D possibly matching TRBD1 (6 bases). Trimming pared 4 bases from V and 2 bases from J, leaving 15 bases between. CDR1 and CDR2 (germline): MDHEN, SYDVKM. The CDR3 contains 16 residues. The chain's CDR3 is CASSSLLSGGNQPQHF. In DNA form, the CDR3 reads TGTGCCAGCAGTTCTTTATTGTCAGGGGGCAATCAGCCCCAGCATTTT.

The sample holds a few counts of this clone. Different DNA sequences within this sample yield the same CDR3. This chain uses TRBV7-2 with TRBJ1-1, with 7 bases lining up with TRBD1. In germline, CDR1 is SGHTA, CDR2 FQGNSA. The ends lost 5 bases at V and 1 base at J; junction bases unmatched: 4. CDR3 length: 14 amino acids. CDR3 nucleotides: TGTGCCAGCAGCCCAGGGACAGCGAACACTGAAGCTTTCTTT. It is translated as CASSPGTANTEAFF. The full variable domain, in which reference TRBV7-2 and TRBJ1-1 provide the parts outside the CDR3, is GAGVSQSPSNKVTEKGKDVELRCDPISGHTALYWYRQSLGQGLEFLIYFQGNSAPDKSGLPSDRFSAERTGGSVSTLTIQRTQQEDSAVYLCASSPGTANTEAFFGQGTRLTVV.

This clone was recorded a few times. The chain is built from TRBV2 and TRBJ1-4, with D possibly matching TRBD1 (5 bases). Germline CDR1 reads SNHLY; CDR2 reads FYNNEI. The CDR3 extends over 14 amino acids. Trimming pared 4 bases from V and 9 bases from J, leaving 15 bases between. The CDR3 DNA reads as TGTGCCAGCAGTGGATTAACAGGAAACCAAAAACTGTTTTTT. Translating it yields CASSGLTGNQKLFF.

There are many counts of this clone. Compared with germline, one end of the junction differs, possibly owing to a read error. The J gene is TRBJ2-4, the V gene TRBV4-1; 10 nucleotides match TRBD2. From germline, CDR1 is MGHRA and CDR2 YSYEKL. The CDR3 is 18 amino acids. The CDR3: CASSQDSLAGVSERLQYF. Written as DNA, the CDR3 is TGCGCCAGCAGTCAAGATAGCCTAGCGGGGGTCTCCGAGCGCCTTCAGTACTTC.

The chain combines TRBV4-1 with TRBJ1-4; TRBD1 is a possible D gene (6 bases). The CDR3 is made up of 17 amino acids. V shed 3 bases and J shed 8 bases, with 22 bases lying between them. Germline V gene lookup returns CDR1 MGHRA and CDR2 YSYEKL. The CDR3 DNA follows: TGCGCCAGCAGCCAGATAAACAAGGGGGTTAAAGAAGAAAAACTGTTTTTT. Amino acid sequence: CASSQINKGVKEEKLFF.

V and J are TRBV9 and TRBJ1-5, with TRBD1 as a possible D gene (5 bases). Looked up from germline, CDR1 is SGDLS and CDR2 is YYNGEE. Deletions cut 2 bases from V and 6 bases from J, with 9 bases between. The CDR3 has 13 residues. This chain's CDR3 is CASSVSGIQPQHF. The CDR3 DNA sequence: TGTGCCAGCAGCGTTTCAGGGATTCAGCCCCAGCATTTT.